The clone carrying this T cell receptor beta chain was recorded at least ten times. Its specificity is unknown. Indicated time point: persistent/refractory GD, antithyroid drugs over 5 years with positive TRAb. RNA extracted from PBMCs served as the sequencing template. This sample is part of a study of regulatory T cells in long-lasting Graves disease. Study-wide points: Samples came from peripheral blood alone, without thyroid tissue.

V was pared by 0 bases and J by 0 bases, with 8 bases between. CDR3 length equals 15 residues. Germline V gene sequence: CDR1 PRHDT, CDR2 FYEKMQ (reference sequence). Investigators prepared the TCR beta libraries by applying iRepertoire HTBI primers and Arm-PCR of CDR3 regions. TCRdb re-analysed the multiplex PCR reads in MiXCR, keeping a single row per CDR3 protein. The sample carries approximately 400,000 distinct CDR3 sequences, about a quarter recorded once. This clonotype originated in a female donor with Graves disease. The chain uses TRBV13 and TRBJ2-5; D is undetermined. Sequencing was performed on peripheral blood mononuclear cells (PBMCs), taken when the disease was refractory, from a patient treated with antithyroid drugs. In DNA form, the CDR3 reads TGTGCCAGCAGCTTAGGGCTTGTGTACCAAGAGACCCAGTACTTC. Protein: CASSLGLVYQETQYF.